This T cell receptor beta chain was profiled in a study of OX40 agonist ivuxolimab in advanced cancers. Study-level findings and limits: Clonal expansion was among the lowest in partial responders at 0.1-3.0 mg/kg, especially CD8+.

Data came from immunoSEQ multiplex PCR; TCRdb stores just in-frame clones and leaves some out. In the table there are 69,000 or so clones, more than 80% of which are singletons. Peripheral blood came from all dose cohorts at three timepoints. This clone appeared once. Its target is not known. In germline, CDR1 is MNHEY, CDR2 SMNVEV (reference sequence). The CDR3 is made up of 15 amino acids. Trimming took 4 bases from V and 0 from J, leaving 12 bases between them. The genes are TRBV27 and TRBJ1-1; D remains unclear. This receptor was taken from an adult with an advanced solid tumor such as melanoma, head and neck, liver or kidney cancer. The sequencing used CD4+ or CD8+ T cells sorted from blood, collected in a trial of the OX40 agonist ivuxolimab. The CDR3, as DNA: TGTGCCAGCAGTTCTCAAGGGCCCGTGAACACTGAAGCTTTCTTT. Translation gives CASSSQGPVNTEAFF.